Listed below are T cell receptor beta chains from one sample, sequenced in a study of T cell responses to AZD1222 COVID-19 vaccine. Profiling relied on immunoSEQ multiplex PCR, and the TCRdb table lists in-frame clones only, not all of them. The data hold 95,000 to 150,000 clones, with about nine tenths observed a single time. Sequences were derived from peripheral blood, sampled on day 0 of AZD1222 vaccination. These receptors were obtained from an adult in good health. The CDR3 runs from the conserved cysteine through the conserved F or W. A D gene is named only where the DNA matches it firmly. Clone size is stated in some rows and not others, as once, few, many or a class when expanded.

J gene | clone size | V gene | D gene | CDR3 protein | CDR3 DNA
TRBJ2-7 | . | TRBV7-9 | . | CASSSQGGYEQYF | TGTGCCAGCAGCTCGCAGGGTGGTTACGAGCAGTACTTC
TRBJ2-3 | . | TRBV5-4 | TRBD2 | CASSPRRTRGIQGTDTQYF | TGTGCCAGCAGCCCTAGGCGGACGCGGGGGATCCAGGGCACAGATACGCAGTATTTT
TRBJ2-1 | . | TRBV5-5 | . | CASSPGTPSSYNEQFF | TGTGCCAGCAGCCCCGGGACTCCGAGCTCCTACAATGAGCAGTTCTTC
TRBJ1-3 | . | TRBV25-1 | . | CASSSPGGSGNTIYF | TGTGCCAGCAGTTCTCCCGGCGGGTCTGGAAACACCATATATTTT
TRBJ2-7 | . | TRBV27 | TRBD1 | CASRNFPPDRAPSYEQYF | TGTGCCAGCAGAAACTTCCCCCCGGACAGGGCCCCCTCCTACGAGCAGTACTTC
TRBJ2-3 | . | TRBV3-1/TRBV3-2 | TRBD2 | CASSPVGLAGEGYTQYF | TGTGCCAGCAGCCCTGTGGGACTAGCGGGGGAGGGCTATACGCAGTATTTT
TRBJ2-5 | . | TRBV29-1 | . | CSAGPSLRPGKETQYF | TGCAGCGCCGGCCCCAGTCTACGTCCGGGAAAAGAGACCCAGTACTTC
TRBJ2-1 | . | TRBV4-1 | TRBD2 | CASSHPRKSGGPYNEQFF | TGCGCCAGCAGTCATCCCAGGAAGAGCGGGGGGCCGTACAATGAGCAGTTCTTC
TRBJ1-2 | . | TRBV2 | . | CASSSIQGNYGYTF | TGTGCCAGCAGTTCTATTCAGGGAAACTATGGCTACACCTTC
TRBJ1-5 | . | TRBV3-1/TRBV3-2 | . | CASSQDFTINQPQHF | TGTGCCAGCAGCCAAGATTTCACAATCAATCAGCCCCAGCATTTT
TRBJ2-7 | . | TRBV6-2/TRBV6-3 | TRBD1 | CASSDRQGPYEQYF | TGTGCCAGCAGCGACCGACAGGGACCCTACGAGCAGTACTTC
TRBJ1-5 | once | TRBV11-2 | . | CASSLDRVGPQHF | TGTGCCAGCAGCTTAGACCGGGTTGGGCCCCAGCATTTT
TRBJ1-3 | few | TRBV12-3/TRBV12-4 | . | CASVRGGNTIYF | TGTGCCAGCGTCAGGGGAGGAAACACCATATATTTT
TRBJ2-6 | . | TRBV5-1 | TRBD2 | CASSEPTGLAVSGANVLTF | TGCGCCAGCAGCGAACCCACGGGACTAGCGGTCTCTGGGGCCAACGTCCTGACTTTC
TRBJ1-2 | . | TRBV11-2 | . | CASGDRGTNYGYTF | TGTGCCAGCGGTGACCGGGGGACTAACTATGGCTACACCTTC
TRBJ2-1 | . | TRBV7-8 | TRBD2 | CASSLRLADDNEQFF | TGTGCCAGCAGCTTAAGACTAGCGGATGACAATGAGCAGTTCTTC
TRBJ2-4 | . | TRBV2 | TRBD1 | CASSLMGTGEYIQYF | TGTGCCAGCAGCCTAATGGGGACAGGGGAATACATTCAGTACTTC
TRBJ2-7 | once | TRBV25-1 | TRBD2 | CASSESRGGRYEQYF | TGTGCCAGCAGTGAATCACGGGGGGGCCGTTACGAGCAGTACTTC
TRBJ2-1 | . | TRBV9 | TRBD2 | CASSASLGLAGPNEQFF | TGTGCCAGCAGCGCCTCACTGGGACTAGCGGGCCCCAATGAGCAGTTCTTC
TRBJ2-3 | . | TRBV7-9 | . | CAGSTIAWDKRTDTQYF | TGTGCCGGCAGTACAATAGCCTGGGACAAACGCACAGATACGCAGTATTTT
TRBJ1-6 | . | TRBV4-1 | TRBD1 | CASSQGGQVSYNSPLHF | TGCGCCAGCAGCCAAGGGGGACAGGTCTCCTATAATTCACCCCTCCACTTT
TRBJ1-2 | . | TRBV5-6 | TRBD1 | CASSLDRGRPYGYTF | TGTGCCAGCAGCCTGGACAGGGGGCGACCTTATGGCTACACCTTC
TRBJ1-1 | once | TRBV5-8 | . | CASTPDGENTEAFF | TGTGCCAGTACCCCTGACGGAGAGAACACTGAAGCTTTCTTT
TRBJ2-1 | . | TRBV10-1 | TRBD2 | CASSAGLAGGHNEQFF | TGCGCCAGCAGTGCGGGACTAGCGGGGGGCCACAATGAGCAGTTCTTC
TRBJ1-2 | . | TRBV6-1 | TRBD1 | CASSERTGYGYTF | TGTGCCAGCAGTGAGAGGACAGGGTATGGCTACACCTTC
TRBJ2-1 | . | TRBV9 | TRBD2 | CASSPPSGGKNNEQFF | TGTGCCAGCAGCCCACCTAGCGGGGGAAAAAACAATGAGCAGTTCTTC
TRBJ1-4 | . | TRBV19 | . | CASSIDETNFAEKLFF | TGTGCCAGTAGTATAGACGAGACCAACTTCGCCGAAAAACTGTTTTTT
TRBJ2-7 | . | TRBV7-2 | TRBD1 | CASSLFSGGIYEQYF | TGTGCCAGCAGCTTATTTTCAGGGGGCATTTACGAGCAGTACTTC
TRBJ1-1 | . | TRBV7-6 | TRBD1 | CASSLSRTGMNTEAFF | TGTGCCAGCAGCCTTTCTAGGACAGGGATGAACACTGAAGCTTTCTTT
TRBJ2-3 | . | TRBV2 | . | CAGGVLDTQYF | TGTGCCGGAGGGGTTTTGGATACGCAGTATTTT
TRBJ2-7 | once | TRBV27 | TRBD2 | CASSFASGGGYRQYF | TGTGCCAGCAGTTTTGCTAGCGGGGGGGGTTACCGGCAGTACTTC